These T cell receptor beta chains were read from a single sample in a study of T cell responses to AZD1222 COVID-19 vaccine. Assay used: immunoSEQ multiplex PCR; TCRdb lists only in-frame clones, some missing. The sample lists around 150,000 clones, 75% to 95% occurring once. Sequencing was performed on peripheral blood, taken 28 days after the second AZD1222 dose. These receptors all stem from an adult who received the AZD1222 COVID-19 vaccine. The CDR3 runs from the conserved cysteine through the conserved F or W. A D gene is named only where the DNA matches it firmly. A clone size is listed for some rows: how often the clone was seen (once, few, many), or a class if it is expanded.

cdr3_nt cdr3_aa d_call clone_size j_call v_call
TGTGCCAGCAGCTTCGGGACACTTGGCTACACCTTC CASSFGTLGYTF . . TRBJ1-2 TRBV7-9
TGTGCCAGTAGTCTTAGACAGGAATCAACTGAAGCTTTCTTT CASSLRQESTEAFF . once TRBJ1-1 TRBV19
TGTGCCAGCAGCGGTCTAGCGGGAGAGAGCACCGGGGAGCTGTTTTTT CASSGLAGESTGELFF TRBD2 . TRBJ2-2 TRBV5-5
TGTGCCAGCGGCAGGGGTAGCAATCAGCCCCAGCATTTT CASGRGSNQPQHF . . TRBJ1-5 TRBV2
TGTGCCAGCTCACCGAGACTAGCGGGGTACAATGAGCAGTTCTTC CASSPRLAGYNEQFF TRBD2 . TRBJ2-1 TRBV18
TGTGCCAGCAGCTGGGCCGTTATGAACACTGAAGCTTTCTTT CASSWAVMNTEAFF . . TRBJ1-1 TRBV7-9
TGTGCCAGCTCACCCGGACAGAGCAATCAGCCCCAGCATTTT CASSPGQSNQPQHF . . TRBJ1-5 TRBV18
TGTGCCAGCAGCTTAGCGGGGACTAGCGGGACCTTTTGGGGCACAGATACGCAGTATTTT CASSLAGTSGTFWGTDTQYF TRBD2 . TRBJ2-3 TRBV7-2
TGTGCCAGCAGCCATGCATCAGGAGGTTGGAACTATGGCTACACCTTC CASSHASGGWNYGYTF . once TRBJ1-2 TRBV3-1/TRBV3-2
TGTGCCAGCAGGCGGGGGAAAGTGGGTGTCTACAATGAGCAGTTCTTC CASRRGKVGVYNEQFF TRBD2 . TRBJ2-1 TRBV27
TGTGCCATCAGTAAAACTAGCGGGACCACCACCGGGGAGCTGTTTTTT CAISKTSGTTTGELFF TRBD2 . TRBJ2-2 TRBV10-3
TGTGCCAGCAGCCAAGCTGGGGGGGGACTCACAGATACGCAGTATTTT CASSQAGGGLTDTQYF TRBD2 . TRBJ2-3 TRBV3-1/TRBV3-2
TGTGCCAGCAGCCATCAGGGAGAAAAACTGTTTTTT CASSHQGEKLFF . . TRBJ1-4 TRBV6-5
TGTGCCAGCAGCCCTGGGACAGTTACATTGAATGAAAAACTGTTTTTT CASSPGTVTLNEKLFF TRBD1 . TRBJ1-4 TRBV7-9
TGTGCCAGCAGTTTCTTTCTCTCAGGGGGAGTTAGCACAGATACGCAGTATTTT CASSFFLSGGVSTDTQYF TRBD1 . TRBJ2-3 TRBV27
TGTGCCAGCAGCGAGACGGAACAGGGGACAGATACGCAGTATTTT CASSETEQGTDTQYF TRBD1 . TRBJ2-3 TRBV6-4
TGTGCCTGGAGCCCCAACATGGCAGCAGATACGCAGTATTTT CAWSPNMAADTQYF . . TRBJ2-3 TRBV30
TGCGCCAGCAGCTTGGAGGGGGATTATAGCAATCAGCCCCAGCATTTT CASSLEGDYSNQPQHF . . TRBJ1-5 TRBV5-1
TGTGCCAGCAGTTGGGGACAGTCAAGTGGCTACACCTTC CASSWGQSSGYTF TRBD1 . TRBJ1-2 TRBV27
TGTGCCAGCAGCAGGGGGACTAGCGGCATCGGTCTCCCTACCGAGCAGTACTTC CASSRGTSGIGLPTEQYF TRBD2 . TRBJ2-7 TRBV9
TGTGCCACCAGCCCCCGGAGTAGCGGGGAGACCGTGGGGGAGCAGTTCTTC CATSPRSSGETVGEQFF TRBD2 . TRBJ2-1 TRBV15
TGTGCCAGCAGTTTAATCAGCGGGAGGTTCCATGAGGAAATACCCAGCACAGATACGCAGTATTTT CASSLISGRFHEEIPSTDTQYF TRBD2 once TRBJ2-3 TRBV28
TGTGCCAGTAGTAGGGACCGGGACAGGGGAGCCCTGAACACTGAAGCTTTCTTT CASSRDRDRGALNTEAFF TRBD1 . TRBJ1-1 TRBV19